The clone carrying this T cell receptor beta chain was counted ten times or more. Antigen specificity is unknown. It was RNA transcripts that yielded the amplified TCR beta CDR3 regions. Initially, a first-round RT-PCR of the TCR CDR3 employed the HTBI primer set. TCRdb redid the calling of the multiplex PCR reads with MiXCR, one entry per CDR3 protein. Of fewer than 500,000 distinct CDR3 sequences in the sample, more than 14% were seen once. These data are taken from a study of T cells in Graves' hyperthyroidism and ophthalmopathy. Thyroid ultrasound and orbital computed tomography, with clinical symptoms and serum thyroxine and TRAb, informed diagnoses. Points from the study as a whole: Most thyroid clonotypes expanded above 0.001 were also detected in blood.

CDR1 and CDR2 (germline): SNHLY, FYNNEI. V lost 5 bases to trimming and J lost 4 bases; unmatched junction nucleotides: 5. The CDR3 is made up of 15 amino acids. This TCR derives from a woman aged 25 to 39 with Graves' ophthalmopathy. What was sequenced was blood. The gene calls are TRBV2 and TRBJ2-1; 10 bases map to TRBD1. The CDR3 nucleotides read TGTGCCAGCAGTACCCGGGACAGGGGTTACAATGAGCAGTTCTTC. Its translation is CASSTRDRGYNEQFF.